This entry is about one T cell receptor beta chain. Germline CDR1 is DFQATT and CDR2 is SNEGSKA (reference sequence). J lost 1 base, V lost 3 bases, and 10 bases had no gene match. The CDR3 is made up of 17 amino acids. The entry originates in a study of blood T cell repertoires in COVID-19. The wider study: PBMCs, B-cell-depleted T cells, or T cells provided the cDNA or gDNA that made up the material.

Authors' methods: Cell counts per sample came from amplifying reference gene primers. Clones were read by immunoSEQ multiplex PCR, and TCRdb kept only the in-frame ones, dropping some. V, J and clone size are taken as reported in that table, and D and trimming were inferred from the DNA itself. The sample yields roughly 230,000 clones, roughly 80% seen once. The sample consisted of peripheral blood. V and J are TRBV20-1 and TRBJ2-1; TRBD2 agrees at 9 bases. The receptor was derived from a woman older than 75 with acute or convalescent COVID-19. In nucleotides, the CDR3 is TGCAGTGCTAGTGGTAGCTATAGCGGGAGATCCTACAATGAGCAGTTCTTC. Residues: CSASGSYSGRSYNEQFF.